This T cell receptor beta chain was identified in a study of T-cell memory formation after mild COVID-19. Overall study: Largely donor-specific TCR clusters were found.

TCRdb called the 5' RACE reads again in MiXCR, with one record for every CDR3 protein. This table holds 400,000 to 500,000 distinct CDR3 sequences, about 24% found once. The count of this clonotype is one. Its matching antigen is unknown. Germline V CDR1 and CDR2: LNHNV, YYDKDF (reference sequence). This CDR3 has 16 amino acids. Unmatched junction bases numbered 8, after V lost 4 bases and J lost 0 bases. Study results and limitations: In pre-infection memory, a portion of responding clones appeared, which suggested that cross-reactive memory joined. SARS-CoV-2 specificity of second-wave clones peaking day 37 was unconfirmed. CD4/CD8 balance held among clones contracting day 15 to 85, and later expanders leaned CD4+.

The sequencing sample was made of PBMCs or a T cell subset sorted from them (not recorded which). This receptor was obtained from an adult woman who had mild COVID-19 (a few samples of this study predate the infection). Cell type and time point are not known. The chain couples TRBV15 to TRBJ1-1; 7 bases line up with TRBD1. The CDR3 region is CATSTRPGQMNTEAFF. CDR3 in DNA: TGTGCCACCAGCACCCGGCCGGGACAGATGAACACTGAAGCTTTCTTT.